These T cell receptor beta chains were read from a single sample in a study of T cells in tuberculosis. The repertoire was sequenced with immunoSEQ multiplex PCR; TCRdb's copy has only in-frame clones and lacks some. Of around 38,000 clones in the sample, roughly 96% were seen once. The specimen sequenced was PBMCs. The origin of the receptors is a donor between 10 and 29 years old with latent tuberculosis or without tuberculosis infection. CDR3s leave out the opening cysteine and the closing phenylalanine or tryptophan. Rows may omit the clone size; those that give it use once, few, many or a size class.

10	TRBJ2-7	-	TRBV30	AWTKGAYEQY
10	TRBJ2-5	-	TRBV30	AWSGGVETQY
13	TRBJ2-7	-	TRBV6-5	ASRFDPGVAYEQY
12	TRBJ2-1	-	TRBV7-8	ASSSSEGIDEQF
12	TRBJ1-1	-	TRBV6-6	ASQGLTGNTEAF
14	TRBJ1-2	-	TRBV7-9	ASSHRLSDRNYGYT
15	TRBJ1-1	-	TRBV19	ASSILRGQSSGTEAF
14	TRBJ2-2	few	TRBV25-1	ASSGSAVTGGRELF
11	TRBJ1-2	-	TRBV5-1	ASSFSGDYGYT
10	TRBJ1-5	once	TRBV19	ASTQGYQPQH
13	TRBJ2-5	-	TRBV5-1	ASSPGTGGRETQY